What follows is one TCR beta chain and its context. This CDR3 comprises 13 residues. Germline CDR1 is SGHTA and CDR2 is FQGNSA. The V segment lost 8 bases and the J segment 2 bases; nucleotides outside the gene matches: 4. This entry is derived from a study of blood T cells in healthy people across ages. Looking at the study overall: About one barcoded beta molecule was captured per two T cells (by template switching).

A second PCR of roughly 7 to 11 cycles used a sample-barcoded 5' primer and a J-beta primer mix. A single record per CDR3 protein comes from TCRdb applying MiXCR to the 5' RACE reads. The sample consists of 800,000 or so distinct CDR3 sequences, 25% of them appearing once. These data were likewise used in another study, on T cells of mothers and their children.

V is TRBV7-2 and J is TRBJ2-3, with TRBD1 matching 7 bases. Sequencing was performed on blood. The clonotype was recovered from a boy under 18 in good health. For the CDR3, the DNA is TGTGCCAGCCTGGACAGGCCCACAGATACGCAGTATTTT. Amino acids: CASLDRPTDTQYF.